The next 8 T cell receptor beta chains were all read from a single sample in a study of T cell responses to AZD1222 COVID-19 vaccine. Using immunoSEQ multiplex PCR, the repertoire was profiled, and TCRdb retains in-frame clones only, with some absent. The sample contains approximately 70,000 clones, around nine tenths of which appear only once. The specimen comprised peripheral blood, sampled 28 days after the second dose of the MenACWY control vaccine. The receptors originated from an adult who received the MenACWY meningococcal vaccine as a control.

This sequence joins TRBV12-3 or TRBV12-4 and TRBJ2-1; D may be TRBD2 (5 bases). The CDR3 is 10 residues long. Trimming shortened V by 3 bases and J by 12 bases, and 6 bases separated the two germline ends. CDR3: CASSFRGQFF. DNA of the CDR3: TGTGCCAGCAGTTTTCGGGGGCAGTTCTTC.

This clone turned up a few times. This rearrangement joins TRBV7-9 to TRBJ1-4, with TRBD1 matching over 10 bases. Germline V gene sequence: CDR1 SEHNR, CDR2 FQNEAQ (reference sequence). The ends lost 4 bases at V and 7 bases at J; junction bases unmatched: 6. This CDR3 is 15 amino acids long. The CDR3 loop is CASSSPDRGIEKLFF. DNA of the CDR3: TGTGCCAGCAGCTCCCCGGACAGGGGGATTGAAAAACTGTTTTTT.

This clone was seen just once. The CDR3 sequence: CASSVQGQKTDTQYF. The CDR3 DNA sequence: TGCGCCAGCAGCGTCCAGGGGCAAAAAACAGATACGCAGTATTTT. This chain connects TRBV5-1 to TRBJ2-3; D might be TRBD1 (6 bases). The CDR3 sequence is 15 residues long. Looked up from germline, CDR1 is SGHRS and CDR2 is YFSETQ. V lost 4 bases, J lost 3 bases, and 15 bases lay in between.

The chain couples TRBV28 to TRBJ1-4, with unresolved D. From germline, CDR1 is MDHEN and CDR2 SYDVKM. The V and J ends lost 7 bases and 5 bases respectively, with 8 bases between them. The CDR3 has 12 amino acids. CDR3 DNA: TGTGCCAGCACTCAGATAAATGAAAAACTGTTTTTT. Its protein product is CASTQINEKLFF. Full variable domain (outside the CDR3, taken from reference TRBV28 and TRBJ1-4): DVKVTQSSRYLVKRTGEKVFLECVQDMDHENMFWYRQDPGLGLRLIYFSYDVKMKEKGDIPEGYSVSREKKERFSLILESASTNQTSMYLCASTQINEKLFFGSGTQLSVL.

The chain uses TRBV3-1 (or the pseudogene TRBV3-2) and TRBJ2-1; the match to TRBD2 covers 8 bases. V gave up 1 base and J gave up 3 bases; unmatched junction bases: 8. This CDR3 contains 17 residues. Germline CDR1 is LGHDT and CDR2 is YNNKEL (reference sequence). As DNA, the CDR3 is TGTGCCAGCAGCCAAGGACTATCGGGAGGGATCTACAATGAGCAGTTCTTC. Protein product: CASSQGLSGGIYNEQFF.

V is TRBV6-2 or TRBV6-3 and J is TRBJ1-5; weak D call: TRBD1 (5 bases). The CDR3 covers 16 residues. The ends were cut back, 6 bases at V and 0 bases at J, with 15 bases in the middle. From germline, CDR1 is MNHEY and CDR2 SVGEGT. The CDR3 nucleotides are TGTGCCAGCAGCCCGCAGGGCCCTTATAGCAATCAGCCCCAGCATTTT. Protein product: CASSPQGPYSNQPQHF.

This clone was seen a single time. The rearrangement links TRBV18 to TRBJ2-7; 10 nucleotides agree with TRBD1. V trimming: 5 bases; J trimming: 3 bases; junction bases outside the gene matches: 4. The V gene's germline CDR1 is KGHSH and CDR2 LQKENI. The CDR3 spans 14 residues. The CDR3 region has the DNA TGTGCCAGCTCAGCCTGGACAGGGGGCTACGAGCAGTACTTC. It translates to CASSAWTGGYEQYF. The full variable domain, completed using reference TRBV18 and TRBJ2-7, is NAGVMQNPRHLVRRRGQEARLRCSPMKGHSHVYWYRQLPEEGLKFMVYLQKENIIDESGMPKERFSAEFPKEGPSILRIQQVVRGDSAAYFCASSAWTGGYEQYFGPGTRLTVT.

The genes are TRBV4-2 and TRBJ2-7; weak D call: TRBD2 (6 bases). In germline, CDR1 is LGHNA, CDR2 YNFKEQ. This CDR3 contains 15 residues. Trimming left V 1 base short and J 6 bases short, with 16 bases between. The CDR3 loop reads CASSQVAGSTGEQYF. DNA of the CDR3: TGTGCCAGCAGCCAAGTCGCCGGGAGCACCGGCGAGCAGTACTTC.